The present TCR beta chain was sequenced within a study of T cell responses to AZD1222 COVID-19 vaccine. CDR3 length: 12 residues. Between the trimmed V and J ends, which lost 3 bases and 8 bases, there was a span of 13 bases. Germline values: CDR1 DFQATT, CDR2 SNEGSKA (reference sequence). Libraries were prepared by immunoSEQ multiplex PCR; TCRdb keeps only in-frame clonotypes and omits some of them. The table lists 75,000 to 90,000 clones, approximately 85% of them singletons. The V call is TRBV20-1, the J call TRBJ1-2; D gene uncertain. This sample comprised peripheral blood, obtained 28 days after the second AZD1222 dose. This receptor was identified in an adult who received the AZD1222 COVID-19 vaccine. CDR3 residues: CSASRENEGYTF. In DNA form, the CDR3 reads TGCAGTGCTAGTCGGGAGAATGAGGGCTACACCTTC.